The 21 T cell receptor beta chains in this list originate from one sample, sequenced in a study of Ad26.COV2.S vaccination and SARS-CoV-2 variants. Sequencing was performed with immunoSEQ multiplex PCR; in TCRdb, only in-frame clones are kept and a portion is missing. This sample has about 350,000 clones, with 88% found just once. Sample treatment: about 20 received Ad26.COV2.S at low or high dose, single or two shots; 5 received placebo; per-sample allocation not given. After the first vaccine or placebo injection, samples were drawn on day 63. Sequenced here: peripheral blood, sampled in a trial of Ad26.COV2.S vaccine versus placebo. The receptors come from a person aged 18-65 years who received the Ad26.COV2.S COVID-19 vaccine or a placebo.

The chain couples TRBV23-1 to TRBJ1-4; unclear D gene. TRBV23-1 is an ORF for which the function is uncertain. V lost 6 bases and J lost 0, with 11 bases in between. The CDR3 has 15 residues. The CDR3 spells CASRRTDATNEKLFF. The CDR3 DNA follows: TGCGCCAGCAGGCGGACGGATGCAACTAATGAAAAACTGTTTTTT.

Only one count was recorded for this clone. The chain is built from TRBV28 and TRBJ2-7, with a weak D call TRBD1 (5 bases). The V gene's germline CDR1 is MDHEN and CDR2 SYDVKM. This CDR3 has 15 amino acids. Deletions cut 5 bases from V and 5 bases from J, with 19 bases between. CDR3 residues: CASSTGLVSYDEQYF. The CDR3 DNA reads as TGTGCCAGCAGTACAGGCTTGGTCTCTTACGACGAGCAGTACTTC.

V and J are TRBV18 and TRBJ1-5; D not resolved. V dropped 2 bases and J dropped 2 bases, with 4 bases sitting between them. Germline CDR1 reads KGHSH; CDR2 reads LQKENI. The CDR3 extends over 13 amino acids. CDR3 amino acids: CASSPTGNQPQHF. The DNA for the CDR3 is TGTGCCAGCTCACCAACGGGCAATCAGCCCCAGCATTTT.

J is TRBJ2-7 and V is TRBV28, with D unclear. Trimming pared 6 bases from V and 2 bases from J, leaving 17 bases between. From germline, CDR1 is MDHEN and CDR2 SYDVKM. This CDR3 comprises 15 residues. As DNA, the CDR3 is TGTGCCAGCAGCCCAGCCGGGCTCCCACCCTACGAGCAGTACTTC. Translation: CASSPAGLPPYEQYF.

The chain links TRBV4-1 to TRBJ1-1; 7 bases are a match to TRBD1. The CDR3 length is 18 residues. Germline V gives CDR1 MGHRA, CDR2 YSYEKL. Germline trimming cut 1 base from V and 2 bases from J; bases unmatched to any gene: 13. The DNA of the CDR3 is TGCGCCAGCAGCCAAGCTCCCCTCAGGGGGAGGTTAAACACTGAAGCTTTCTTT. This gives the protein CASSQAPLRGRLNTEAFF.

V gene TRBV9 combines with J gene TRBJ1-1; TRBD1 agrees at 8 bases. The V and J ends lost 6 bases and 0 bases, in that order; junction bases with no gene match: 7. CDR1 and CDR2 from the germline V gene are SGDLS and YYNGEE. The CDR3 spans 15 residues. The CDR3 reads CASNVGQGLNTEAFF. The CDR3 nucleotides are TGTGCCAGCAACGTTGGACAGGGACTGAACACTGAAGCTTTCTTT.

The chain employs TRBV4-3 and TRBJ1-5, with D uncertain. CDR1 LGHNA and CDR2 YSLEER come from the germline V gene. The V end lost 4 bases, the J end lost 4 bases, and 11 bases lay between the germline ends. This CDR3 is 14 amino acids long. The CDR3: CASSPSSRNQPQHF. The CDR3 nucleotides are TGCGCCAGCAGCCCCTCAAGTCGGAATCAGCCCCAGCATTTT.

As concerns this clone: Within the sample, other DNA sequences also encode this same CDR3. J is TRBJ1-3 and V is TRBV9; D is ambiguous. This CDR3 has 14 amino acids. Trimming pared 0 bases from V and 2 bases from J, leaving 6 bases between. Germline V gene data show CDR1 as SGDLS and CDR2 as YYNGEE. CDR3 loop: CASSVEGAGNTIYF. The CDR3 bases are TGTGCCAGCAGCGTAGAGGGTGCTGGAAACACCATATATTTT.

This clone was seen once. The chain combines TRBV6-2 or TRBV6-3 with TRBJ1-6, with no clear D. The V end lost 0 bases, the J end lost 6 bases, and 15 bases lay between the germline ends. Germline V lookup: CDR1 MNHEY, CDR2 SVGEGT. This CDR3 contains 17 residues. CDR3 DNA: TGTGCCAGCAGTTACTCGAGTGGTTCTGCCGTTAATTCACCCCTCCACTTT. Translating it yields CASSYSSGSAVNSPLHF.

The CDR3 nucleotides are TGTGCCAGCAGCTTAGCCGGGGTCCAAGAGACCCAGTACTTC. Its translation is CASSLAGVQETQYF. This rearrangement joins TRBV7-3 to TRBJ2-5; possible D gene TRBD2, 5 bases. Per the germline V gene, CDR1 is SGHTA and CDR2 is FQGTGA. The CDR3 is made up of 14 amino acids. V dropped 2 bases and J dropped 1 base, with 8 bases sitting between them.

This sequence joins TRBV11-3 and TRBJ1-1; D is unresolved. With 5 bases removed from V and 1 base from J, the gap between germline ends came to 14 bases. The CDR3 loop spans 15 amino acids. The germline V gene encodes CDR1 SGHNT and CDR2 YENEEA. The CDR3 region has the DNA TGTGCCAGCAGCCCGGGGAGGGCCCAGAACACTGAAGCTTTCTTT. This translates into CASSPGRAQNTEAFF.

V gene TRBV18 combines with J gene TRBJ2-3; 7 positions agree with TRBD1. Germline-derived CDR1 and CDR2 are KGHSH and LQKENI. After removal of 4 bases from V and 2 bases from J, the junction contained 3 bases not matched to a gene. This CDR3 comprises 14 residues. CDR3 sequence: CASSLGQVTDTQYF. In DNA, the CDR3 is TGTGCCAGCTCACTCGGACAGGTCACAGATACGCAGTATTTT.

The chain joins TRBV3-1 (or the pseudogene TRBV3-2) to TRBJ2-7; D unclear. Trimming took 1 base from V and 2 from J, leaving 15 bases between them. The CDR3 covers 16 residues. Looked up from germline, CDR1 is LGHDT and CDR2 is YNNKEL (reference sequence). For the CDR3, the DNA is TGTGCCAGCAGCCAAGCCGTCGGTACAGAGACCTACGAGCAGTACTTC. Protein: CASSQAVGTETYEQYF.

The chain has TRBV15 and TRBJ2-2; D unresolved. V was cut by 0 bases and J by 6 bases, with 2 bases left in between. Per the germline V gene, CDR1 is LNHNV and CDR2 is YYDKDF (reference sequence). CDR3 length equals 12 residues. The CDR3 spells CATSREAGELFF. In DNA form, the CDR3 reads TGTGCCACCAGCAGAGAGGCCGGGGAGCTGTTTTTT.

This chain joins TRBV5-6 and TRBJ2-6; 7 bases align to TRBD1. This CDR3 contains 17 residues. The junction had 10 bases not matched to a gene; V was cut back by 4 bases and J by 3 bases. CDR1 is SGHDT, CDR2 YYEEEE, per germline. The CDR3 protein is CASSLTGNAGGANVLTF. DNA for the CDR3: TGTGCCAGCAGCCTGACAGGGAATGCTGGTGGGGCCAACGTCCTGACTTTC.

This sequence joins TRBV5-6 and TRBJ2-7; D gene ambiguous. CDR1 is SGHDT and CDR2 is YYEEEE in the germline V gene. Between the trimmed V and J ends, which lost 1 base and 1 base, there was a span of 3 bases. The CDR3 runs 12 residues. The CDR3 is CASSLTSYEQYF. CDR3 sequence (DNA): TGTGCCAGCAGCTTGACATCCTACGAGCAGTACTTC.

This chain uses TRBV27 with TRBJ2-7; 7 positions match TRBD1. The length of the CDR3 is 14 residues. Looked up from germline, CDR1 is MNHEY and CDR2 is SMNVEV (reference sequence). The J segment lost 3 bases and the V segment lost 0 bases, leaving 2 bases of the junction unmatched. The CDR3 sequence is CASSLSGQIYEQYF. CDR3 nucleotide sequence: TGTGCCAGCAGTTTATCGGGACAGATCTACGAGCAGTACTTC.

Remarks on this clone: Other DNA sequences in this specimen translate into the identical CDR3. The J gene is TRBJ1-1, the V gene TRBV30; D remains unclear. CDR3 length equals 13 residues. CDR1 is GTSNPN and CDR2 is SVGIG in the germline V gene (reference sequence). V lost 0 bases and J 2 bases, leaving 7 bases between the germline ends. CDR3 loop: CAWSVAGNTEAFF. The CDR3 bases are TGTGCCTGGAGTGTAGCAGGTAACACTGAAGCTTTCTTT. Looking up the rest from reference TRBV30 and TRBJ1-1 gives the full variable domain: SQTIHQWPATLVQPVGSPLSLECTVEGTSNPNLYWYRQAAGRGLQLLFYSVGIGQISSEVPQNLSASRPQDRQFILSSKKLLLSDSGFYLCAWSVAGNTEAFFGQGTRLTVV.

This clone was picked up one time. V gene TRBV28 combines with J gene TRBJ1-2, with D perhaps matching TRBD1 (6 bases). Germline V gives CDR1 MDHEN, CDR2 SYDVKM. V lost 7 bases and J 7 bases, leaving 25 bases between the germline ends. The CDR3 is 16 residues long. The CDR3 DNA sequence: TGTGCCAGCACCCCAACAGGTGAACGGCCGGGGGCTGGCTACACCTTC. As protein: CASTPTGERPGAGYTF.

The chain recombines TRBV30 with TRBJ1-3; the D gene is possibly TRBD1 (6 bases). The CDR3 consists of 14 residues. Trimming left V 5 bases short and J 0 bases short, with 11 bases between. CDR1 is GTSNPN and CDR2 is SVGIG in the germline V gene (reference sequence). CDR3 nucleotide sequence: TGTGCCTGGGGCGAGGGGGACTCTGGAAACACCATATATTTT. Amino acid sequence: CAWGEGDSGNTIYF. The full variable domain, completed using reference TRBV30 and TRBJ1-3, is SQTIHQWPATLVQPVGSPLSLECTVEGTSNPNLYWYRQAAGRGLQLLFYSVGIGQISSEVPQNLSASRPQDRQFILSSKKLLLSDSGFYLCAWGEGDSGNTIYFGEGSWLTVV.

The chain carries TRBV5-1 and TRBJ2-2, with a possible D match to TRBD2 (6 bases). CDR3 size: 17 residues. Between the trimmed V and J ends, which lost 6 bases and 0 bases, there was a span of 18 bases. Germline V gives CDR1 SGHRS, CDR2 YFSETQ. The CDR3 DNA sequence: TGCGCCAGCAACTGGCGGGGAACTTTCGCGAACACCGGGGAGCTGTTTTTT. Its translation is CASNWRGTFANTGELFF. Combining the CDR3 with reference TRBV5-1 and TRBJ2-2 gives the whole variable domain KAGVTQTPRYLIKTRGQQVTLSCSPISGHRSVSWYQQTPGQGLQFLFEYFSETQRNKGNFPGRFSGRQFSNSRSEMNVSTLELGDSALYLCASNWRGTFANTGELFFGEGSRLTVL.